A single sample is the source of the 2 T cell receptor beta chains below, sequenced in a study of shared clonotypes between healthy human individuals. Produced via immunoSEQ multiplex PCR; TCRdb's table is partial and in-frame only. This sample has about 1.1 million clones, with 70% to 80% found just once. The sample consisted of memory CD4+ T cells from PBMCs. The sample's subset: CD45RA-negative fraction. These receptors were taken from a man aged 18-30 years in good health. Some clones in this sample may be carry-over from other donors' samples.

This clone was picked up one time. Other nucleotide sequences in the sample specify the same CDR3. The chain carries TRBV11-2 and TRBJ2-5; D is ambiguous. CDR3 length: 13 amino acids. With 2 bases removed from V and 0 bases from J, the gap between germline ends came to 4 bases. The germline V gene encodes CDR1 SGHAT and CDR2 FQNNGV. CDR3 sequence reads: CASSLQYQETQYF. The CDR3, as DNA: TGTGCCAGCAGCTTACAGTACCAAGAGACCCAGTACTTC.

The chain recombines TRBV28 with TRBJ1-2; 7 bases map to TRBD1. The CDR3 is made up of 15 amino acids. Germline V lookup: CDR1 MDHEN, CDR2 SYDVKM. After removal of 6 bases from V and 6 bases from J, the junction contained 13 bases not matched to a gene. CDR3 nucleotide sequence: TGTGCCAGCAGGCCAGCAGGGGGTCCTACGCATGGCTACACCTTC. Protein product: CASRPAGGPTHGYTF.